The entry that follows covers one T cell receptor beta chain sequence. This clonotype was counted many times. This clone's antigen is unknown. Per-base quality was not reported, and no clone a single base away is much larger than it. This sample's treatment or condition label indicates: allogeneic hematopoietic cell transplantation with graft depleted of TCRalphabeta T cells and CD19 B cells. TCRalphabeta/CD19-depleted allogeneic hematopoietic cell grafts were given to the transplant recipients, all of whom were children. The sample originates from a study of T-cell reconstitution after alpha-beta-depleted transplantation in children (dated by TCRdb to about 2016). Turning to the overall study: Using TCR repertoire profiling, the study quantitatively followed how T-cell immune reconstitution unfolded in children after TCRalphabeta/CD19-depleted allogeneic hematopoietic cell transplantation.

Taken from the germline V gene (reference sequence), the CDR1 and CDR2 loops are DFQATT and SNEGSKA. From the cysteine up to the phenylalanine, the CDR3 has a length of 13 residues. Of the read, only the CDR3 DNA is kept; its 39 bases are in frame from base 1. Trimming removed 8 bases from V and 0 bases from J, leaving 10 bases between the germline ends. The full study reports these points: Over the following months the frequencies of hyperexpanded clones went down, and after one year T-cell counts and TCRbeta diversity were mostly credited to newly produced T cells. The apparently early recovery of alphabetaT-cell counts about two months after transplant reportedly depended on only several hundred rapidly expanded clones that came from non-depleted graft cells. The high TCRbeta diversity at day 60 in some patients was ascribed to recipient T cells and intrathymic progenitors that had survived conditioning.

Library method: PCR. The reads were generated on an Illumina HiSeq 2500. Molecular barcoding was employed in the preparation of TCR libraries, with unique molecular identifiers being used to normalize TCRbeta repertoire quantification. The raw public data were reprocessed by TCRdb itself: fastp quality trimming at Q25, MiXCR clonotype calling, in-frame beta chains only. Records with the same CDR3 protein are collapsed into one entry carrying the most frequent genes and DNA. The sample contains hundreds of thousands of distinct CDR3 sequences, over 10% of them found a single time. The top ten clonotypes cover 0.79% of the sample.

The sample here was PBMCs, taken before TCRalphabeta/CD19-depleted stem cell transplant. The chain uses TRBV20-1 and TRBJ2-2; no D gene can be assigned with confidence. The clonotype comes from a girl aged 2 to 9 with congenital amegakaryocytic thrombocytopenia, due to receive a stem cell transplant. The CDR3 has the sequence CSCGLPNTGELFF. The DNA sequence follows: TGCAGTTGCGGCCTACCGAACACCGGGGAGCTGTTTTTT.